This TCR beta chain was sequenced in a study of Graves' ophthalmopathy and Graves' hyperthyroidism. Study conclusions and caveats: Most expanded clonotypes from thyroid (those above 0.001 frequency) were also found in blood. With a specificity of roughly 72% and a sensitivity of 70% to 71%, the model predicted ophthalmopathy progression.

Exclusion applied to patients with other autoimmune diseases, uncontrolled infections, pregnancy or lactation. The diagnosis combined clinical symptoms, thyroxine, TRAb, thyroid ultrasound and orbital computed tomography scans. This clonotype was picked up a small number of times. Its antigen is unidentified. The V gene's germline CDR1 is SGHNT and CDR2 YYREEE (reference sequence). The CDR3 loop spans 15 amino acids. Trimming took 1 base from V and 1 from J, leaving 8 bases between them. RNA transcripts provided the template for amplifying TCR beta CDR3 regions. The first round was an RT-PCR with HTBI primers, and the second round was a multiplex PCR. TCRdb used MiXCR to reprocess the multiplex PCR reads, holding one entry per CDR3 protein. The table shows over a million distinct CDR3 sequences, with about 40% occurring only once.

The chain joins TRBV5-4 to TRBJ2-2, with D unresolved. The sample was peripheral blood or thyroid tissue (not recorded which). The receptor was isolated from an adult man with Graves' hyperthyroidism. DNA of the CDR3: TGTGCCAGCAGCTTGAGGTCTGTGAACACCGGGGAGCTGTTTTTT. Translated: CASSLRSVNTGELFF.